This T cell receptor beta chain was captured by sequencing in a study of blood T cell repertoires in COVID-19. The germline gives CDR1 MGHRA, CDR2 YSYEKL. The CDR3 totals 15 residues. Trimming shortened V by 3 bases and J by 6 bases, and 18 bases separated the two germline ends. Data came from immunoSEQ multiplex PCR; TCRdb stores just in-frame clones and leaves some out. The sample shows 150,000 to 200,000 clones, about 88% of them seen only once. This clonotype was sampled from a woman aged 18-29 years who had recovered from COVID-19. The chain links TRBV4-1 to TRBJ2-7; D may be TRBD2 (6 bases). Specimen: PBMCs or T cells enriched from blood (not recorded which). CDR3 sequence: CASSHELAIPGEQYF. The CDR3 DNA follows: TGCGCCAGCAGCCATGAACTAGCCATCCCTGGCGAGCAGTACTTC.